The sequence of this TCR beta chain was determined in a study of T cells in Graves' hyperthyroidism and ophthalmopathy. Study-wide findings and caveats: From stable hyperthyroidism, ophthalmopathy was separated by a 13 V-J model.

Thyroid ultrasound and orbital computed tomography, with clinical symptoms and serum thyroxine and TRAb, informed diagnoses. Template material for amplifying TCR beta CDR3 regions consisted of RNA transcripts. An initial round of RT-PCR targeting the TCR CDR3 relied on the HTBI primer set. TCRdb reanalysed the multiplex PCR reads using MiXCR and keeps one entry per CDR3 protein. The table has around 490,000 distinct CDR3 sequences, 20% seen once. From germline, CDR1 is MDHEN and CDR2 SYDVKM. With 2 bases removed from V and 4 bases from J, the gap between germline ends came to 14 bases. This CDR3 comprises 15 residues. Details on this clonotype: The antigen remains undetermined. Given a much more abundant clone one base away, this may be a read error.

This sequence joins TRBV28 and TRBJ2-5; D might be TRBD1 (5 bases). The TCR comes from a man aged 40-50 years with Graves' ophthalmopathy. The sample taken for sequencing was blood. The CDR3 protein is CASSLPQARRETQYF. The CDR3 region has the DNA TGTGCCAGCAGTTTACCACAGGCCCGCCGAGAGACCCAGTACTTC.